One and the same sample provided the 32 T cell receptor beta chains below, sequenced in a study of neurological immune-mediated disorders. TCRdb analysed the 5' RACE reads with MiXCR anew, one entry per CDR3 protein. The sample includes 15,000 to 20,000 distinct CDR3 sequences, approximately 7.9% of them seen just once. Sequences were obtained from CD8+ T cells from blood. The receptors derive from a woman in her 30s with HTLV-1-associated myelopathy (HAM/TSP).

This clonotype was seen many times. This chain links TRBV29-1 with TRBJ1-2; D perhaps matches TRBD1 (5 bases). Germline V gene data show CDR1 as SQVTM and CDR2 as ANQGSEA. This CDR3 contains 13 residues. V lost 7 bases and J lost 3, with 15 bases in between. The CDR3 DNA reads TGCAGCGCCGCCGGGGCAGTAGACTATGGCTACACCTTC. Translation: CSAAGAVDYGYTF.

This clonotype was picked up a small number of times. The rearrangement joins TRBV12-3 or TRBV12-4 to TRBJ1-2, with 9 positions matching TRBD1. V lost 5 bases to trimming and J lost 6 bases; unmatched junction nucleotides: 13. This CDR3 comprises 16 residues. The CDR3 loop reads CASSPRTGARINGYTF. In nucleotides, the CDR3 is TGTGCCAGCAGTCCCCGGACAGGGGCCAGGATAAATGGCTACACCTTC.

This clonotype has a count of ten or more. CDR3 protein: CASSLTTSPGYNEQFF. The CDR3 DNA is TGTGCCAGCAGCCTAACGACTAGCCCGGGATACAATGAGCAGTTCTTC. The chain couples TRBV7-8 to TRBJ2-1, with 7 bases fitting TRBD2. This CDR3 region has 16 residues. J was trimmed by 4 bases and V by 5 bases; bases with no gene match: 11. Germline-derived CDR1 and CDR2 are SGHVS and FQNEAQ.

This clonotype was counted ten times or more. This CDR3 is CSAVRPGQGRGEQYF. The CDR3, as DNA: TGCAGTGCTGTGAGGCCGGGACAGGGTCGCGGCGAGCAGTACTTC. V and J are TRBV20-1 and TRBJ2-7; the match to TRBD1 covers 9 bases. J gave up 6 bases and V 5 bases, and 14 bases lay outside the gene matches. In germline, CDR1 is DFQATT, CDR2 SNEGSKA (reference sequence). The CDR3 covers 15 residues.

A few counts support this clonotype. The V and J genes are TRBV2 and TRBJ2-7, with 15 bases matching TRBD2. CDR1 is SNHLY, CDR2 FYNNEI, per germline. J gave up 4 bases and V 6 bases, and 1 base lay outside the gene matches. The CDR3 runs to 14 residues. In DNA form, the CDR3 reads TGTGCCAGCAGAGGACTAGCGGGGGGGTACGAGCAGTACTTC. Translation: CASRGLAGGYEQYF.

This clonotype is medium-sized in the sample. The J gene is TRBJ2-1, the V gene TRBV29-1, with 16 bases fitting TRBD2. Germline V CDR1 and CDR2: SQVTM, ANQGSEA. The J segment lost 3 bases and the V segment lost 7 bases, leaving 12 bases of the junction unmatched. The CDR3 is made up of 18 amino acids. CDR3 bases: TGCAGCGCCACCCCCGGGACTAGCGGGGGGGCCGGCTACAATGAGCAGTTCTTC. It specifies CSATPGTSGGAGYNEQFF.

This clonotype was seen at least ten times. The CDR3 coding sequence is TGTGCCAGCAGTTTAGGGGATGGCACAGATACGCAGTATTTT. It is translated as CASSLGDGTDTQYF. The chain couples TRBV27 to TRBJ2-3, with no clear D. This CDR3 spans 14 amino acids. CDR1 is MNHEY and CDR2 is SMNVEV in the germline V gene (reference sequence). V was shortened by 2 bases and J by 1 base, with 7 bases between the two germline ends.

This clonotype occurred many times. The V gene is TRBV6-5, the J gene TRBJ1-1, with D unclear. V dropped 2 bases and J dropped 1 base, with 5 bases sitting between them. Germline V gene data show CDR1 as MNHEY and CDR2 as SVGAGI. CDR3 length: 13 amino acids. This CDR3 is CASSYGQNTEAFF. The CDR3, as DNA: TGTGCCAGCAGTTACGGGCAGAACACTGAAGCTTTCTTT.

A word on this clonotype: At one end the junction does not follow the germline gene, possibly because of a read error. CDR3 coding DNA: TGTGTCACCAGCGGCGAAAGCTGTGGGGCCAACGTCCTGACTTTC. The encoded protein is CVTSGESCGANVLTF. The chain uses TRBV15 and TRBJ2-6, with a weak D call TRBD2 (5 bases). CDR1 is LNHNV and CDR2 is YYDKDF in the germline V gene (reference sequence). The length of the CDR3 is 15 residues.

This clonotype was seen at least ten times. This chain uses TRBV3-1 with TRBJ2-3; D may be TRBD1 (5 bases). V lost 0 bases and J 2 bases, leaving 21 bases between the germline ends. Looked up from germline, CDR1 is LGHDT and CDR2 is YNNKEL (reference sequence). The CDR3 spans 19 residues. CDR3 in DNA: TGTGCCAGCAGCCAAGATTTTAGGGCCCAGGGCCAAGACACAGATACGCAGTATTTT. It is translated as CASSQDFRAQGQDTDTQYF.

This clonotype was recorded many times. This chain connects TRBV24-1 to TRBJ2-1; 8 bases are a match to TRBD2. Germline V gives CDR1 KGHDR, CDR2 SFDVKD. Losses at the gene ends were 10 bases for V and 0 bases for J; bases not matched to a gene: 10. CDR3 length: 16 residues. The CDR3 protein is CATHSGVIFSYNEQFF. The CDR3 DNA reads TGTGCCACGCATAGCGGGGTCATCTTCTCCTACAATGAGCAGTTCTTC.

This clonotype has ten or more counts. CDR3 bases: TGTGCCAGTTTTCCGCGGGGGCTAGGCGGGGAGCTGTTTTTT. Translated: CASFPRGLGGELFF. The J gene is TRBJ2-2, the V gene TRBV19; tentative D call: TRBD2 (7 bases). V lost 8 bases and J lost 7, with 17 bases in between. Germline assignment: CDR1 LNHDA and CDR2 SQIVND (reference sequence). This CDR3 has 14 amino acids. Full variable domain (missing parts from reference TRBV19 and TRBJ2-2): DGGITQSPKYLFRKEGQNVTLSCEQNLNHDAMYWYRQDPGQGLRLIYYSQIVNDFQKGDIAEGYSVSREKKESFPLTVTSAQKNPTAFYLCASFPRGLGGELFFGEGSRLTVL.

This clonotype occurred many times. The chain recombines TRBV7-9 with TRBJ2-7, with TRBD2 identical over 7 bases. The CDR3 has 13 amino acids. CDR1 and CDR2 (germline): SEHNR, FQNEAQ (reference sequence). The V segment lost 5 bases and the J segment 4 bases; nucleotides outside the gene matches: 5. The CDR3 region is CASSGLEVYEQYF. The DNA of the CDR3 is TGTGCCAGCAGCGGACTAGAGGTGTACGAGCAGTACTTC.

The CDR3: CASSERDRGVGEQYF. Here the CDR3 DNA reads TGTGCCAGCAGTGAGAGGGACAGGGGTGTTGGCGAGCAGTACTTC. The chain couples TRBV6-1 to TRBJ2-7; 10 bases map to TRBD1. This CDR3 comprises 15 residues. Germline V CDR1 and CDR2: MNHNS, SASEGT. J lost 6 bases, V lost 3 bases, and 8 bases had no gene match.

This clonotype was detected ten times or more. The rearrangement joins TRBV7-9 to TRBJ1-4, with D possibly being TRBD1 (6 bases). CDR1 and CDR2 from the germline V gene are SEHNR and FQNEAQ (reference sequence). The V and J ends lost 5 bases and 8 bases respectively, with 9 bases between them. The length of the CDR3 is 12 residues. CDR3 nucleotide sequence: TGTGCCAGCAGCACCGACAGGGAAAAACTGTTTTTT. As protein: CASSTDREKLFF. Full variable domain (rest looked up from reference TRBV7-9 and TRBJ1-4): DTGVSQNPRHKITKRGQNVTFRCDPISEHNRLYWYRQTLGQGPEFLTYFQNEAQLEKSRLLSDRFSAERPKGSFSTLEIQRTEQGDSAMYLCASSTDREKLFFGSGTQLSVL.

This clonotype was counted many times. The chain is built from TRBV5-6 and TRBJ1-1; TRBD1 agrees at 7 bases. This CDR3 has 12 amino acids. CDR1 and CDR2 from the germline V gene are SGHDT and YYEEEE. V lost 2 bases and J lost 5; bases outside the gene matches: 0. The CDR3 DNA reads as TGTGCCAGCAGCTTACAGGGGACTGAAGCTTTCTTT. This sequence encodes CASSLQGTEAFF.

This clonotype was picked up many times. This chain joins TRBV29-1 and TRBJ2-7; D not resolved. The V end lost 1 base, the J end lost 2 bases, and 9 bases lay between the germline ends. This CDR3 region has 13 residues. The V gene's germline CDR1 is SQVTM and CDR2 ANQGSEA. The chain's CDR3 is CSVEGTQTYEQYF. DNA of the CDR3: TGCAGCGTTGAAGGGACGCAAACCTACGAGCAGTACTTC.

The CDR3: CASSYSKHGGLGQGTQYF. For the CDR3, the DNA is TGTGCCAGCAGTTACTCGAAACATGGGGGGTTAGGGCAGGGTACGCAGTATTTT. The chain employs TRBV6-5 and TRBJ2-3, with D possibly TRBD2 on 6 matching bases. The V and J ends lost 0 bases and 8 bases respectively, with 24 bases between them. The CDR3 runs to 18 residues. Per germline, CDR1 MNHEY and CDR2 SVGAGI.

The sample holds many counts of this clonotype. V usage is TRBV7-2 and J usage is TRBJ1-3; D uncertain. From germline, CDR1 is SGHTA and CDR2 FQGNSA. V was trimmed by 5 bases and J by 1 base, leaving 9 bases between them. The CDR3 totals 14 residues. The CDR3 coding sequence is TGTGCCAGCAGCCGTTCAGGTTCTGGAAACACCATATATTTT. Encoded protein: CASSRSGSGNTIYF. The full variable domain, its missing parts supplied by reference TRBV7-2 and TRBJ1-3, is GAGVSQSPSNKVTEKGKDVELRCDPISGHTALYWYRQSLGQGLEFLIYFQGNSAPDKSGLPSDRFSAERTGGSVSTLTIQRTQQEDSAVYLCASSRSGSGNTIYFGEGSWLTVV.

This chain uses TRBV6-1 with TRBJ2-3, with D perhaps matching TRBD2 (6 bases). From germline, CDR1 is MNHNS and CDR2 SASEGT. V shed 0 bases and J shed 1 base, with 11 bases lying between them. The CDR3 runs 16 residues. The CDR3 DNA is TGTGCCAGCAGTGAAGCGAGCGGCGGGGGCACAGATACGCAGTATTTT. This gives the protein CASSEASGGGTDTQYF.

Many counts were recorded for this clonotype. CDR3 nucleotides: TGCAGCGCCCAGGGTGCGGACCGGGGATATGGCTACACCTTC. Its protein product is CSAQGADRGYGYTF. The J gene is TRBJ1-2, the V gene TRBV29-1; weak D call: TRBD1 (5 bases). This CDR3 spans 14 amino acids. V was pared by 7 bases and J by 5 bases, with 20 bases between. CDR1 and CDR2 from the germline V gene are SQVTM and ANQGSEA.

This clonotype was observed at least ten times. J is TRBJ1-2 and V is TRBV20-1; 12 nucleotides align to TRBD1. CDR3 length: 17 residues. Germline V lookup: CDR1 DFQATT, CDR2 SNEGSKA (reference sequence). The J segment lost 3 bases and the V segment lost 5 bases, leaving 13 bases of the junction unmatched. In DNA form, the CDR3 reads TGCAGTGCTCAGCCCGGGACAGGGGGCGTATTGGACTATGGCTACACCTTC. This gives the protein CSAQPGTGGVLDYGYTF.

This clonotype was counted many times. J is TRBJ2-1 and V is TRBV5-1; D tentatively reads TRBD1 or TRBD2 (5 bases each). Trimming removed 3 bases from V and 9 bases from J, with 10 bases in between. The CDR3 is 12 residues long. Germline lookup yields CDR1 SGHRS and CDR2 YFSETQ. The CDR3 reads CASSSSGTEQFF. The CDR3 region has the DNA TGCGCCAGCAGCTCCTCCGGGACTGAGCAGTTCTTC.

This clonotype was found many times. The chain has TRBV20-1 and TRBJ2-3; TRBD2 matches at 12 bases. V lost 3 bases, J lost 2 bases, and 12 bases stayed unmatched. Germline CDR1 and CDR2: DFQATT and SNEGSKA (reference sequence). The CDR3 covers 18 residues. The CDR3 DNA reads as TGCAGTGCTAGCGGCCTAGCGGGGGGGCAGAGTAACACAGATACGCAGTATTTT. Its translation: CSASGLAGGQSNTDTQYF.

There are many counts of this clonotype. The chain joins TRBV5-1 to TRBJ2-3, with 10 bases lining up with TRBD1. Germline CDR1 is SGHRS and CDR2 is YFSETQ. The CDR3 runs 15 residues. V was pared by 0 bases and J by 5 bases, with 3 bases of the junction left unmatched. Written as DNA, the CDR3 is TGCGCCAGCAGCTTGGGACAGGGGGCGATAGATACGCAGTATTTT. This codes for CASSLGQGAIDTQYF.

This clonotype rates as medium-sized. The chain recombines TRBV7-2 with TRBJ2-7, with 10 nucleotides matching TRBD1. CDR1 is SGHTA, CDR2 FQGNSA, per germline. V lost 5 bases and J lost 2; bases outside the gene matches: 3. The CDR3 length is 14 residues. CDR3 nucleotides: TGTGCCAGCAGCCCCGGACAGGGGGCCTACGAGCAGTACTTC. The encoded protein is CASSPGQGAYEQYF.

This clonotype was counted ten times or more. V is TRBV6-4 and J is TRBJ2-1, with 13 bases that match TRBD2. The V segment lost 3 bases and the J segment 6 bases; nucleotides outside the gene matches: 5. CDR1 MRHNA and CDR2 SNTAGT come from the germline V gene. The CDR3 has 16 residues. The CDR3, as DNA: TGTGCCAGCAGTGAAGACGGGACTAGCGGGGCCAATGAGCAGTTCTTC. Translation gives CASSEDGTSGANEQFF.

This clonotype appeared many times. V and J are TRBV14 and TRBJ2-7; D not resolved. The CDR3 has 15 residues. Per germline, CDR1 SGHDN and CDR2 FVKESK. Trimming removed 1 base from V and 1 base from J, with 11 bases in between. Here the CDR3 DNA reads TGTGCCAGCAGCCAAGTGGTCGGGCCTTCCTACGAGCAGTACTTC. This translates into CASSQVVGPSYEQYF.

Ten or more counts support this clonotype. This chain connects TRBV4-1 to TRBJ2-1; D tentatively reads TRBD1 or TRBD2 (5 bases each). V lost 4 bases and J 7 bases, leaving 17 bases between the germline ends. The CDR3 has 15 amino acids. CDR1 and CDR2 (germline): MGHRA, YSYEKL. The CDR3 DNA sequence: TGCGCCAGCAGCCCTGCCGGGGCACTTCCAAATGAGCAGTTCTTC. Amino acid sequence: CASSPAGALPNEQFF.

In this sample, this clonotype turned up many times. The chain combines TRBV9 with TRBJ1-1, with D unresolved. Germline CDR1 reads SGDLS; CDR2 reads YYNGEE. The CDR3 sequence is 13 residues long. V was cut by 0 bases and J by 3 bases, with 6 bases left in between. CDR3 sequence reads: CASSVVSDTEAFF. The CDR3 coding sequence is TGTGCCAGCAGCGTAGTATCAGACACTGAAGCTTTCTTT.

This clonotype occurred many times. V usage is TRBV7-8 and J usage is TRBJ2-7, with 7 bases that match TRBD1. V gave up 5 bases and J gave up 5 bases; unmatched junction bases: 9. The CDR3 covers 14 residues. CDR1 is SGHVS and CDR2 is FQNEAQ in the germline V gene. CDR3 loop: CASSLTITGDEQYF. CDR3 coding DNA: TGTGCCAGCAGCCTAACCATCACAGGGGACGAGCAGTACTTC.

This clonotype was seen ten or more times. The genes are TRBV7-6 and TRBJ1-3; D perhaps matches TRBD1 (5 bases). The germline V and J ends were trimmed by 4 bases and 1 base, with 14 bases remaining between them. The CDR3 runs to 16 residues. CDR1 and CDR2 from the germline V gene are SGHVS and FNYEAQ. The CDR3 bases are TGTGCCAGCAGCTCCGGGACCTTCGGTTCTGGAAACACCATATATTTT. It codes for CASSSGTFGSGNTIYF.